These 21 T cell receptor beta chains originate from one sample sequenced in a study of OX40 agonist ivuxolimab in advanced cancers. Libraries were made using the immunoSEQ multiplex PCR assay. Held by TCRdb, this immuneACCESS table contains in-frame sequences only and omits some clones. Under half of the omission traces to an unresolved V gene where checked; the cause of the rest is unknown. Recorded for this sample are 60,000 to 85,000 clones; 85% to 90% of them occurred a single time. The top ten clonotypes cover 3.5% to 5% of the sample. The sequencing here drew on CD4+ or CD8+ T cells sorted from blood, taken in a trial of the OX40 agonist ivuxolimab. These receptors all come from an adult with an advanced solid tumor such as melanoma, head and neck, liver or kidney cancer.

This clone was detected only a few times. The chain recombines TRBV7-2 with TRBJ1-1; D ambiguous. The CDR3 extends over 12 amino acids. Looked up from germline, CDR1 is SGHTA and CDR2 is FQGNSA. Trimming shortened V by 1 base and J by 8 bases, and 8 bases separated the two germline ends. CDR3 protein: CASSLGLTEAFF. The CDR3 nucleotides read TGTGCCAGCAGCTTAGGACTTACAGAAGCTTTCTTT. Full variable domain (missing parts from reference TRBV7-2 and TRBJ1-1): GAGVSQSPSNKVTEKGKDVELRCDPISGHTALYWYRQSLGQGLEFLIYFQGNSAPDKSGLPSDRFSAERTGGSVSTLTIQRTQQEDSAVYLCASSLGLTEAFFGQGTRLTVV.

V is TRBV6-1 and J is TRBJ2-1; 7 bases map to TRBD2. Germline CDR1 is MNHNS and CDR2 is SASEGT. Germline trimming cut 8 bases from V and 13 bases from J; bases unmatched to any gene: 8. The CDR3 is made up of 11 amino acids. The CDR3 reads CASGGGREQFF. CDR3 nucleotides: TGTGCCAGCGGGGGGGGGAGGGAACAGTTCTTC.

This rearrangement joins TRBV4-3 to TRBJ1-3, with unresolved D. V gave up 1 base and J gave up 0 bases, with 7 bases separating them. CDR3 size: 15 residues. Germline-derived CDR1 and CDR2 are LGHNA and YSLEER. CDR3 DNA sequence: TGCGCCAGCAGCCAAGGCCTCGACTCTGGAAACACCATATATTTT. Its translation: CASSQGLDSGNTIYF.

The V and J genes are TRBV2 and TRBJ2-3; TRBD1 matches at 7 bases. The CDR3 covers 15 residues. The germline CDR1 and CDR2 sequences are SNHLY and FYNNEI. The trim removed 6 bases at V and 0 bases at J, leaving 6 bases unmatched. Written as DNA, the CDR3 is TGTGCCAGCAGCTCCGGGACAGCTAGCACAGATACGCAGTATTTT. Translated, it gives CASSSGTASTDTQYF.

In DNA, the CDR3 is TGTGCCAGTAGTGAAGGGGCCGGGCAAGAGACCCAGTACTTC. Its protein is CASSEGAGQETQYF. The chain carries TRBV19 and TRBJ2-5; D is perhaps TRBD1 (5 bases). This CDR3 comprises 14 residues. CDR1 is LNHDA and CDR2 is SQIVND in the germline V gene (reference sequence). V was clipped by 5 bases and J by 2 bases, with 12 bases between them.

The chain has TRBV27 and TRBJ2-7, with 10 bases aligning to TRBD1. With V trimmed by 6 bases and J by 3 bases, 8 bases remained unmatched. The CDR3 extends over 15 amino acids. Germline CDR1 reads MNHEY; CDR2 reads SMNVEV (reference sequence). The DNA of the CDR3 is TGTGCCAGCAGGACTCGACAGGGGGCTGGCTACGAGCAGTACTTC. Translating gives CASRTRQGAGYEQYF.

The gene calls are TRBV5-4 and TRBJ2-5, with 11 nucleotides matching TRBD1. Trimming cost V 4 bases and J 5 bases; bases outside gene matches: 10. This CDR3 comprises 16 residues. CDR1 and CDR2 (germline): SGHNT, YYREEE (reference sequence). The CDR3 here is CASSQRDRGTGETQYF. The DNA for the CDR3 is TGTGCCAGCAGCCAGAGGGACAGGGGGACTGGCGAGACCCAGTACTTC.

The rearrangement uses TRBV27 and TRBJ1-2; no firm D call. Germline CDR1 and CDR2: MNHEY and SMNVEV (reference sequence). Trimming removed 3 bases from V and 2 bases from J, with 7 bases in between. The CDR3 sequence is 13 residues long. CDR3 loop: CASSLNSNYGYTF. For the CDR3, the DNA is TGTGCCAGCAGTTTGAACTCCAACTATGGCTACACCTTC.

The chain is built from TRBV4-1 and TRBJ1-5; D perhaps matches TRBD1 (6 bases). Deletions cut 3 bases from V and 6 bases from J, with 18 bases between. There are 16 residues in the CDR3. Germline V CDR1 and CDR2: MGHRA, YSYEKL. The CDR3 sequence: CASSQPDRSLSQPQHF. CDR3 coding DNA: TGCGCCAGCAGCCAGCCCGACAGGTCGTTAAGTCAGCCCCAGCATTTT.

This CDR3 is CASSPLSAGALTDTQYF. As DNA, the CDR3 is TGTGCCAGCTCACCACTATCTGCAGGGGCCCTCACAGATACGCAGTATTTT. The rearrangement uses TRBV18 and TRBJ2-3, with D maybe TRBD1 (6 bases). Germline CDR1 KGHSH, CDR2 LQKENI. The CDR3 is made up of 17 amino acids. The V and J ends lost 1 base and 2 bases respectively, with 16 bases between them.

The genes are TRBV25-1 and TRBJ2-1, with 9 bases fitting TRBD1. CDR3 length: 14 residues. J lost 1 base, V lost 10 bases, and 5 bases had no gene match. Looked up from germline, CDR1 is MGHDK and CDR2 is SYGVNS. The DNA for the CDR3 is TGTGCCACCATGGGACAGGGATCCTACAATGAGCAGTTCTTC. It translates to CATMGQGSYNEQFF.

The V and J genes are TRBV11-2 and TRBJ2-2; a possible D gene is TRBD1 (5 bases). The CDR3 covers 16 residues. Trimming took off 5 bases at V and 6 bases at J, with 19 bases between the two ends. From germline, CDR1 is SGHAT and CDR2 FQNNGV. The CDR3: CASSPRPTRASGELFF. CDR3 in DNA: TGTGCCAGCAGCCCGCGCCCGACCAGGGCATCCGGGGAGCTGTTTTTT. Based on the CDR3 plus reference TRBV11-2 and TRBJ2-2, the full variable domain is EAGVAQSPRYKIIEKRQSVAFWCNPISGHATLYWYQQILGQGPKLLIQFQNNGVVDDSQLPKDRFSAERLKGVDSTLKIQPAKLEDSAVYLCASSPRPTRASGELFFGEGSRLTVL.

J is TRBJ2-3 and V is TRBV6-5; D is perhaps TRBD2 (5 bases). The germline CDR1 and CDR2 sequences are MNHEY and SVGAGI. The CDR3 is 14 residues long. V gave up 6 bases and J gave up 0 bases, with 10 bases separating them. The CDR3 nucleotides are TGTGCCAGCAGCCAAGCGGTAAGCACAGATACGCAGTATTTT. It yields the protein CASSQAVSTDTQYF.

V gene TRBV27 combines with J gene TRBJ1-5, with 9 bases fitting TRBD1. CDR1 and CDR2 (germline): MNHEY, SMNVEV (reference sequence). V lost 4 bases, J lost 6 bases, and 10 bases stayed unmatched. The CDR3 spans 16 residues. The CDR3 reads CASSSTGTGLGQPQHF. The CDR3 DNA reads TGTGCCAGCAGTTCAACCGGGACAGGGCTCGGTCAGCCCCAGCATTTT.

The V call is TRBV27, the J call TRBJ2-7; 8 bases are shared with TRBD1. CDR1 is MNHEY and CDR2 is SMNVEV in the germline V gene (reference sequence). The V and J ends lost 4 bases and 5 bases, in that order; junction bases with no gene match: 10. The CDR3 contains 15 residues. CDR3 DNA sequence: TGTGCCAGCAGTTCAGGGGGCGTATTAGCCCACGAGCAGTACTTC. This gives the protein CASSSGGVLAHEQYF.

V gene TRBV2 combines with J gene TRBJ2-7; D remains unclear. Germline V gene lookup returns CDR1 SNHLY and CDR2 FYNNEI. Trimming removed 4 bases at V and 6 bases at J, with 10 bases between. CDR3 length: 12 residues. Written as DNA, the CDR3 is TGTGCCAGCAGTGGGTGGGGAAGCGAGCAGTACTTC. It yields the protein CASSGWGSEQYF.

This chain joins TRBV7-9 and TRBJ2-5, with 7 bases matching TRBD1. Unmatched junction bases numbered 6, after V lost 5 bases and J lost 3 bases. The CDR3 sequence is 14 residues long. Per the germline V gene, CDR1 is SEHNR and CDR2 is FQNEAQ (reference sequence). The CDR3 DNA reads TGTGCCAGCAGCCGTACAGGGGAAAAAGAGACCCAGTACTTC. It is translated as CASSRTGEKETQYF.

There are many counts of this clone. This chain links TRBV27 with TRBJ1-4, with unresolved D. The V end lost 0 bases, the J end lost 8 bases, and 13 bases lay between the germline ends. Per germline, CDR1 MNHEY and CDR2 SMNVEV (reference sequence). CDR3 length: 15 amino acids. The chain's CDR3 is CASSLSRVSGEKLFF. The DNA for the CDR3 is TGTGCCAGCAGTTTATCCCGGGTCAGTGGAGAAAAACTGTTTTTT.

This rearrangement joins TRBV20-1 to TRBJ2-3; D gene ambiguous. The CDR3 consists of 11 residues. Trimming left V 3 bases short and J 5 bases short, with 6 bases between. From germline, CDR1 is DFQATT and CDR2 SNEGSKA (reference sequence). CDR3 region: CSARKVDTQYF. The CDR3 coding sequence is TGCAGTGCTAGGAAAGTAGATACGCAGTATTTT.

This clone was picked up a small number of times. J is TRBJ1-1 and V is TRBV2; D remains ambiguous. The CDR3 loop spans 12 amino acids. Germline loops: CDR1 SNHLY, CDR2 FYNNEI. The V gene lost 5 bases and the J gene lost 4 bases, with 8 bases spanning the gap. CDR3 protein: CASSRLSTEAFF. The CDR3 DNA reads TGTGCCAGCAGTCGACTGAGCACTGAAGCTTTCTTT.

The CDR3 DNA is TGCGCCAGCAGCTTGGCAGGGATTCCCTACGAGCAGTACTTC. This translates into CASSLAGIPYEQYF. The J gene is TRBJ2-7, the V gene TRBV5-1; maybe TRBD1 (5 bases). Germline V gene lookup returns CDR1 SGHRS and CDR2 YFSETQ. Trimming left V 0 bases short and J 2 bases short, with 9 bases between. This CDR3 has 14 amino acids.